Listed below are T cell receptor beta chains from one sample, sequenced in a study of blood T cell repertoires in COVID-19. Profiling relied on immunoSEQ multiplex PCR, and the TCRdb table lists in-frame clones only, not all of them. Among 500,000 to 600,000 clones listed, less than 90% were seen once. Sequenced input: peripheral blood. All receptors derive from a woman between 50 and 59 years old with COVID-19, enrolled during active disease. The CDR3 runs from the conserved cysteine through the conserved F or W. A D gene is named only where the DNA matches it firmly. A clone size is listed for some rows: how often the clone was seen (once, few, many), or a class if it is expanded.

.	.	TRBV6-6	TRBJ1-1	CASSDQGPLNTEAFF	TGTGCCAGCTCGGACCAGGGGCCACTGAACACTGAAGCTTTCTTT
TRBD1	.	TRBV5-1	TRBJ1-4	CASSSGTGDEKLFF	TGCGCCAGCAGCTCCGGGACAGGGGACGAAAAACTGTTTTTT
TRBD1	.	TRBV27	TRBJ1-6	CASSNTGTGNSPLHF	TGTGCCAGCAGTAATACCGGGACAGGGAATTCACCCCTCCACTTT
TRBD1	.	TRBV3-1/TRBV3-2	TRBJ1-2	CASTPTGVNYGYTF	TGTGCCAGCACCCCGACAGGGGTTAACTATGGCTACACCTTC
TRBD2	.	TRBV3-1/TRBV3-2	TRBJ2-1	CASSQGGLRTSGDPGNEQFF	TGTGCCAGCAGCCAAGGAGGTCTTAGGACTAGCGGGGATCCCGGCAATGAGCAGTTCTTC
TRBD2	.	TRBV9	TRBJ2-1	CASSFRLATEQFF	TGTGCCAGCAGTTTTAGACTAGCTACTGAGCAGTTCTTC
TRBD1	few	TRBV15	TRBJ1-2	CATSWDRGIRGYTF	TGTGCCACCAGTTGGGACAGGGGAATTAGAGGCTACACCTTC
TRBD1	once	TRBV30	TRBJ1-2	CAWSALTGIYYRDYGYTF	TGTGCCTGGAGTGCCCTGACAGGGATTTATTACCGGGACTATGGCTACACCTTC
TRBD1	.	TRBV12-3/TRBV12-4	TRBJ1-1	CASSSPTRGEAFF	TGTGCCAGCAGTTCCCCCACCAGGGGGGAAGCTTTCTTT
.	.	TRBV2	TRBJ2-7	CASLEAFAGSTYEQYF	TGTGCCAGCCTCGAGGCCTTTGCCGGGTCCACCTACGAGCAGTACTTC
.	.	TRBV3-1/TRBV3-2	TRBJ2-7	CASSQEWSPREQYF	TGTGCCAGCAGCCAAGAGTGGTCACCGAGGGAGCAGTACTTC
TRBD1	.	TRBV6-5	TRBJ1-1	CASSYSQPGQGVAFF	TGTGCCAGCAGTTACTCTCAACCGGGACAGGGGGTAGCTTTCTTT
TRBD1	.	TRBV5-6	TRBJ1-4	CASSLGTGVEKLFF	TGTGCCAGCAGCCTCGGGACAGGCGTTGAAAAACTGTTTTTT
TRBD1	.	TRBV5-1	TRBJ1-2	CASSLIPGTGGHGYTF	TGCGCCAGCAGCTTGATTCCCGGGACAGGAGGCCATGGCTACACCTTC
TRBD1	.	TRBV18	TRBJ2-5	CASSPSGQGARETQYF	TGTGCCAGCTCACCATCCGGACAGGGGGCGAGAGAGACCCAGTACTTC
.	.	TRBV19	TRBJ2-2	CASSMSVNTGELFF	TGTGCCAGTAGTATGTCAGTAAACACCGGGGAGCTGTTTTTT
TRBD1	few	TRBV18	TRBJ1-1	CASSQDRGSTEAFF	TGTGCCAGCTCACAGGACAGGGGGAGCACTGAAGCTTTCTTT
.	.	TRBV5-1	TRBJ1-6	CASSERQVSDSPLHF	TGCGCCAGCAGCGAACGACAGGTATCCGATTCACCCCTCCACTTT
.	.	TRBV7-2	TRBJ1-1	CASSFFGQGTEAFF	TGTGCCAGCAGCTTTTTTGGCCAGGGCACTGAAGCTTTCTTT
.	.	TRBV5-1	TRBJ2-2	CASSTGEGFLTYTGELFF	TGCGCCAGCAGTACAGGCGAAGGTTTTCTAACTTACACCGGGGAGCTGTTTTTT
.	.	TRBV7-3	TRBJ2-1	CASSPGLGNEQFF	TGTGCCAGCAGCCCCGGACTGGGCAATGAGCAGTTCTTC
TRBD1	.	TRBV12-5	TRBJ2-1	CASGFYQGTGDYNEQFF	TGTGCTAGTGGTTTTTATCAAGGGACAGGGGACTACAATGAGCAGTTCTTC
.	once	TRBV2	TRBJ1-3	CASSSIGGYGNTIYF	TGTGCCAGCAGTTCAATAGGGGGATATGGAAACACCATATATTTT
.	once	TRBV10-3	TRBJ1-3	CAISEAHSPDSGNTIYF	TGTGCCATCAGTGAGGCGCACAGCCCAGACTCTGGAAACACCATATATTTT
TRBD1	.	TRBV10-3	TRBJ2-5	CAISVGRGETQYF	TGTGCCATCAGTGTAGGCAGGGGGGAGACCCAGTACTTC
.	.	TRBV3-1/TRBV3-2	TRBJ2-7	CASSQGLGGEQYF	TGTGCCAGCAGCCAAGGGCTAGGTGGCGAGCAGTACTTC
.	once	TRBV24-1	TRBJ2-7	CATSVHSSYEQYF	TGTGCCACCAGCGTCCACAGCTCCTACGAGCAGTACTTC
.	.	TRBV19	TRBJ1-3	CASSIATRSSGNTIYF	TGTGCCAGTAGTATAGCCACCCGGAGCTCTGGAAACACCATATATTTT
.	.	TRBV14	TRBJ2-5	CASSPRSGRRETQYF	TGTGCCAGCAGCCCCCGTTCGGGAAGGAGGGAGACCCAGTACTTC
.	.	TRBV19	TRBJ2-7	CASSSRGARIYEQYF	TGTGCCAGTAGTTCTCGGGGGGCTCGGATATACGAGCAGTACTTC
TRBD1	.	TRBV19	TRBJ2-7	CASSIGPGQGPLEQYF	TGTGCCAGTAGTATCGGGCCCGGACAGGGCCCACTCGAGCAGTACTTC
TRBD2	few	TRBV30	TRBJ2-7	CAWSIRLAGNYEQYF	TGTGCCTGGAGTATCCGACTAGCGGGGAACTACGAGCAGTACTTC
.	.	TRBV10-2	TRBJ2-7	CASSESRRTQSYEQYF	TGCGCCAGCAGTGAGTCGAGGAGGACGCAGTCCTACGAGCAGTACTTC
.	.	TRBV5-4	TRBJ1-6	CASSPQGGNSPLHF	TGTGCCAGCAGCCCACAGGGAGGGAATTCACCCCTCCACTTT
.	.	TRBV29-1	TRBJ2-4	CSVEDQAKNIQYF	TGCAGCGTTGAAGATCAAGCCAAAAACATTCAGTACTTC